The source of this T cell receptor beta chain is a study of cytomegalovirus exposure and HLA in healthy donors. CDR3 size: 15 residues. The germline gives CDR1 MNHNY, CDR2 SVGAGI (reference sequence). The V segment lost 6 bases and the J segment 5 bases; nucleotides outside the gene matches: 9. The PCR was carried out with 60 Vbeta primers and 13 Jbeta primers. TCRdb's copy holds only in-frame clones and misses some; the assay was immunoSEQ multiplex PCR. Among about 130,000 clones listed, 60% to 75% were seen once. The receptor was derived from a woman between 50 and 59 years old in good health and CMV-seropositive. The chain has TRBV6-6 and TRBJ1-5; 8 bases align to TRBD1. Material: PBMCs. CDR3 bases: TGTGCCAGCAGGTCGACAGGGGCTTTCGATCAGCCCCAGCATTTT. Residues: CASRSTGAFDQPQHF.